This TCR delta chain derives from a study of γδ T cells in repeated Plasmodium falciparum infection. Both TRG and TRD chains were sequenced from each sorted sample. TCRdb reanalysed the multiplex PCR reads with CATT. The table has 70,000 to 95,000 delta-chain clones, approximately 1.5% seen once; the top ten hold more than 7%. Vgamma9/Vdelta2+ and Vdelta2-negative gammadelta T cells were flow-sorted from PBMC for bulk sequencing. The CDR3 loop spans 17 amino acids. CDR1 GEAIGNYY and CDR2 EKD come from the germline V gene. V dropped 0 bases and J dropped 0 bases, with 8 bases sitting between them. This clone has at least ten counts. This is likely an artifact of a read error, given a far larger clone one base away. Other nucleotide sequences from this sample produce the same CDR3.

Input material: gamma-delta T cells from blood. The sequence came from a pool of human donors (malaria-infected and uninfected, not separated). This rearrangement joins TRDV2 to TRDJ3; a weak D match, TRDD3 (5 bases). Here the J gene was assigned by germline matching of the DNA, as TCRdb has none. The DNA for the CDR3 is TGTGCCTGTGACACCTGGGGAAGCTCCTGGGACACCCGACAGATGTTTTTC. Translating it yields CACDTWGSSWDTRQMFF.